This TCR beta chain appears in the sequencing data of a study of T cell repertoires in cytomegalovirus infection. TCRdb itself ran the reads through MiXCR, one entry per CDR3 protein. The sample records about 260,000 distinct CDR3 sequences, roughly 13% being singletons. Germline CDR1 LNHNV, CDR2 YYDKDF (reference sequence). The CDR3 consists of 15 residues. Trimming removed 4 bases from V and 2 bases from J, with 15 bases in between. This clonotype has just a few counts. This chain joins TRBV15 and TRBJ2-7; D unresolved. Sequenced input: PBMCs. This TCR derives from a human donor in good health (CMV status not recorded). Some clones in this sample may be carry-over from other donors' samples. This CDR3 reads CATSTRPVFPYEQYF. The CDR3 DNA follows: TGTGCCACCAGCACCCGACCGGTATTCCCCTACGAGCAGTACTTC.